This TCR beta chain comes out of a study of cytomegalovirus exposure and HLA in healthy donors. Clones were read by immunoSEQ multiplex PCR, and TCRdb kept only the in-frame ones, dropping some. This sample carries tens of thousands of clones, about nine tenths of them seen once, and the ten largest clones take about 3%. The CDR3 is 11 amino acids. Trimming cost V 10 bases and J 2 bases, with 7 bases left between them. Germline CDR1 and CDR2: LNHDA and SQIVND (reference sequence). Sequencing was done on a sample of PBMCs. The chain is built from TRBV19 and TRBJ2-3; no firm D call. The sequence was collected from a man in his late teens or twenties in good health and CMV-seronegative. The CDR3 region is CATGNTDTQYF. As DNA, the CDR3 is TGTGCCACTGGCAACACAGATACGCAGTATTTT.